These 14 T cell receptor beta chains were sequenced from one sample in a study of shared clonotypes between healthy human individuals. The protocol was immunoSEQ multiplex PCR, while the TCRdb copy is restricted to in-frame clones and leaves out a portion. Found here are nearly 2 million clones, about 94% of them singletons; the top ten hold under 1.5%. Naive CD8 isolation took CD45RO-negative cells positively selected for CCR7 and excluded terminally differentiated effector memory CD45RA+ cells. Sequencing used naive CD8+ T cells sorted from blood. These receptors all stem from a man in his late teens or twenties in good health.

The rearrangement links TRBV10-1 to TRBJ2-1, with TRBD1 identical over 8 bases. Looked up from germline, CDR1 is WNHNN and CDR2 is SYGVQD (reference sequence). The CDR3 sequence is 16 residues long. Trimming took 2 bases from V and 2 from J; bases not matched to a gene: 5. Here the CDR3 reads CASSEGRGPTYNEQFF. CDR3 nucleotide sequence: TGCGCCAGCAGTGAGGGCAGGGGGCCTACCTACAATGAGCAGTTCTTC.

The chain combines TRBV2 with TRBJ2-7; 9 nucleotides line up with TRBD2. After removal of 0 bases from V and 5 bases from J, the junction contained 5 bases not matched to a gene. Germline V CDR1 and CDR2: SNHLY, FYNNEI. This CDR3 has 15 residues. The CDR3 loop reads CASSEASGRGHEQYF. The CDR3 bases are TGTGCCAGCAGTGAAGCTAGCGGGAGAGGCCACGAGCAGTACTTC.

V usage is TRBV7-9 and J usage is TRBJ2-1; TRBD2 aligns across 7 bases. This CDR3 spans 16 amino acids. The germline gives CDR1 SEHNR, CDR2 FQNEAQ (reference sequence). With 2 bases clipped from V and 0 bases from J, the junction kept 4 bases outside the gene matches. CDR3 sequence reads: CASSLSGGSSYNEQFF. The CDR3 DNA follows: TGTGCCAGCAGCTTAAGCGGCGGGAGCTCCTACAATGAGCAGTTCTTC.

The gene calls are TRBV6-5 and TRBJ1-1, with a weak D call TRBD1 (5 bases). Trimming shortened V by 5 bases and J by 10 bases, and 17 bases separated the two germline ends. Germline V gene sequence: CDR1 MNHEY, CDR2 SVGAGI. The CDR3 totals 13 residues. The CDR3 bases are TGTGCCAGCAGTCCAGGGTCCCTCCATGGAGCTTTCTTT. It translates to CASSPGSLHGAFF.

CDR3 in amino acids: CASSFSTGWYEQYF. Written as DNA, the CDR3 is TGTGCCAGCAGCTTCTCGACAGGGTGGTACGAGCAGTACTTC. The chain recombines TRBV7-9 with TRBJ2-7; 7 bases line up with TRBD1. Germline CDR1 SEHNR, CDR2 FQNEAQ (reference sequence). The CDR3 is 14 amino acids. The V gene end was trimmed by 3 bases and the J gene end by 4 bases; junction bases not matched to a gene: 6.

The rearrangement uses TRBV7-8 and TRBJ1-4, with 8 bases lining up with TRBD1. The germline gives CDR1 SGHVS, CDR2 FQNEAQ. The CDR3 length is 14 residues. J lost 8 bases, V lost 2 bases, and 4 bases had no gene match. CDR3 coding DNA: TGTGCCAGCAGCTTACAGGGGGCACGGGAAAAACTGTTTTTT. Protein sequence: CASSLQGAREKLFF.

V usage is TRBV19 and J usage is TRBJ2-7, with 9 positions matching TRBD1. CDR1 LNHDA and CDR2 SQIVND come from the germline V gene (reference sequence). Losses at the gene ends were 1 base for V and 5 bases for J; bases not matched to a gene: 6. This CDR3 contains 15 residues. The CDR3 nucleotides are TGTGCCAGTAGTATAGGTCCCGGGACAGGGAACGAGCAGTACTTC. Translation: CASSIGPGTGNEQYF.

Regarding this clone: This sample also contains other DNA sequences that code for the same CDR3. DNA for the CDR3: TGTGCCAGCAGCTTGGGACTAGCGGGAGGACAAGAGACCCAGTACTTC. Translating gives CASSLGLAGGQETQYF. The chain has TRBV5-6 and TRBJ2-5; 13 bases are shared with TRBD2. Germline V gene data show CDR1 as SGHDT and CDR2 as YYEEEE. After removal of 0 bases from V and 2 bases from J, the junction contained 1 base not matched to a gene. CDR3 length: 16 amino acids.

This sequence joins TRBV27 and TRBJ2-3; D might be TRBD1 (5 bases). The CDR3 sequence is 16 residues long. Trimming took off 2 bases at V and 1 base at J, with 13 bases between the two ends. CDR1 MNHEY and CDR2 SMNVEV come from the germline V gene (reference sequence). CDR3 nucleotides: TGTGCCAGCAGTTTACTTATGGGGCAGGGCACAGATACGCAGTATTTT. This codes for CASSLLMGQGTDTQYF.

In its sample, this clone was seen a few times. V gene TRBV27 combines with J gene TRBJ1-4; D is possibly TRBD1 (6 bases). Trimming pared 2 bases from V and 8 bases from J, leaving 12 bases between. The CDR3 contains 14 residues. The V gene's germline CDR1 is MNHEY and CDR2 SMNVEV (reference sequence). The CDR3 region has the DNA TGTGCCAGCAGTTTAACGGGGGCACGGGAAAAACTGTTTTTT. It specifies CASSLTGAREKLFF. Drawing the rest from reference TRBV27 and TRBJ1-4, the complete variable domain is EAQVTQNPRYLITVTGKKLTVTCSQNMNHEYMSWYRQDPGLGLRQIYYSMNVEVTDKGDVPEGYKVSRKEKRNFPLILESPSPNQTSLYFCASSLTGAREKLFFGSGTQLSVL.

J is TRBJ1-2 and V is TRBV2; 9 nucleotides match TRBD1. The CDR3 totals 18 residues. V shed 0 bases, J shed 0 bases, and the junction held 8 bases outside the gene matches. Germline lookup yields CDR1 SNHLY and CDR2 FYNNEI. This CDR3 is CASSEAGEGQGTNYGYTF. CDR3 coding DNA: TGTGCCAGCAGTGAAGCGGGTGAAGGACAGGGGACTAACTATGGCTACACCTTC.

The V gene is TRBV7-2, the J gene TRBJ1-5, with 7 nucleotides matching TRBD1. V shed 1 base, J shed 0 bases, and the junction held 9 bases outside the gene matches. From germline, CDR1 is SGHTA and CDR2 FQGNSA. This CDR3 is 18 amino acids long. The CDR3 nucleotides are TGTGCCAGCAGCTTAGACGGGACAGAACCTTATAGCAATCAGCCCCAGCATTTT. It codes for CASSLDGTEPYSNQPQHF.

The rearrangement uses TRBV30 and TRBJ2-3; D call uncertain. Germline loops: CDR1 GTSNPN, CDR2 SVGIG (reference sequence). CDR3 length equals 12 residues. Trimming took off 0 bases at V and 4 bases at J, with 5 bases between the two ends. CDR3 sequence (DNA): TGTGCCTGGAGTGTCTGGGCAGATACGCAGTATTTT. This gives the protein CAWSVWADTQYF.

The rearrangement joins TRBV4-3 to TRBJ1-2; D gene ambiguous. CDR1 is LGHNA and CDR2 is YSLEER in the germline V gene. The CDR3 sequence is 15 residues long. With 1 base removed from V and 6 bases from J, the gap between germline ends came to 15 bases. The CDR3 sequence: CASSQAGNSFDGYTF. CDR3 in DNA: TGCGCCAGCAGCCAAGCTGGGAACAGTTTCGATGGCTACACCTTC.